These 23 T cell receptor beta chains came from one sample sequenced in a study of identical twins. One entry per CDR3 protein results from TCRdb running MiXCR on the 5' RACE reads. The sample shows about 340,000 distinct CDR3 sequences, approximately 10% of them seen only once. Material: naive T cells sorted from blood. All receptors derive from a woman aged 45 to 65 in good health.

This clonotype showed up just a few times. The chain is built from TRBV14 and TRBJ2-3, with D tentatively TRBD1 or TRBD2 (5 bases each). The CDR3 spans 13 residues. Germline V lookup: CDR1 SGHDN, CDR2 FVKESK. V was clipped by 0 bases and J by 8 bases, with 9 bases between them. CDR3 sequence: CASSQEDGTTQYF. The DNA of the CDR3 is TGTGCCAGCAGCCAAGAGGATGGGACTACGCAGTATTTT. The full variable domain, completed using reference TRBV14 and TRBJ2-3, is EAGVTQFPSHSVIEKGQTVTLRCDPISGHDNLYWYRRVMGKEIKFLLHFVKESKQDESGMPNNRFLAERTGGTYSTLKVQPAELEDSGVYFCASSQEDGTTQYFGPGTRLTVL.

The rearrangement uses TRBV10-3 and TRBJ2-1; possible D gene TRBD2, 6 bases. The CDR3 is 13 residues long. The germline CDR1 and CDR2 sequences are ENHRY and SYGVKD. The ends were cut back, 6 bases at V and 6 bases at J, with 12 bases in the middle. This chain's CDR3 is CAIRGAGPNEQFF. CDR3 DNA: TGTGCCATCAGAGGAGCGGGCCCCAATGAGCAGTTCTTC.

Only a few counts were recorded for this clonotype. The CDR3 nucleotides are TGCAGTGCTAGTTCAGGGATCGCTGAAGCTTTCTTT. It yields the protein CSASSGIAEAFF. The chain is built from TRBV20-1 and TRBJ1-1; the D gene is possibly TRBD1 (5 bases). The ends were cut back, 3 bases at V and 6 bases at J, with 11 bases in the middle. The CDR3 is 12 amino acids. Germline assignment: CDR1 DFQATT and CDR2 SNEGSKA (reference sequence).

In DNA form, the CDR3 reads TGTGCCACCAGCAGAGATTTGGGGGAAAAACTGTTTTTT. It yields the protein CATSRDLGEKLFF. The genes are TRBV15 and TRBJ1-4; D ambiguous. The CDR3 contains 13 residues. CDR1 LNHNV and CDR2 YYDKDF come from the germline V gene (reference sequence). With 0 bases removed from V and 8 bases from J, the gap between germline ends came to 7 bases.

V is TRBV7-6 and J is TRBJ2-1, with TRBD1 matching over 12 bases. The CDR3 spans 15 residues. Trimming took 5 bases from V and 8 from J; bases not matched to a gene: 7. Germline lookup yields CDR1 SGHVS and CDR2 FNYEAQ. CDR3 protein: CASSRGQGAIDEQFF. The CDR3 nucleotides are TGTGCCAGCAGCCGGGGACAGGGGGCAATCGATGAGCAGTTCTTC.

The rearrangement uses TRBV2 and TRBJ2-1; D is unresolved. Trimming took 3 bases from V and 10 from J, leaving 16 bases between them. Germline V CDR1 and CDR2: SNHLY, FYNNEI. The CDR3 extends over 14 amino acids. This chain's CDR3 is CASSERLTKEEQFF. The CDR3 DNA reads TGTGCCAGCAGTGAGAGGCTGACAAAGGAGGAGCAGTTCTTC.

The CDR3: CAISALAGGPDTQYF. CDR3 bases: TGTGCCATCAGCGCTCTAGCGGGAGGCCCCGATACGCAGTATTTT. The chain joins TRBV10-3 to TRBJ2-3; 11 bases are shared with TRBD2. CDR1 is ENHRY and CDR2 is SYGVKD in the germline V gene. V gave up 6 bases and J gave up 6 bases; unmatched junction bases: 8. The CDR3 length is 15 residues.

This clonotype was observed many times. The rearrangement links TRBV12-3 or TRBV12-4 to TRBJ2-1, with 14 bases identical to TRBD2. CDR3 size: 18 residues. The J segment lost 4 bases and the V segment lost 5 bases, leaving 10 bases of the junction unmatched. As DNA, the CDR3 is TGTGCCAGCAGTCAAAGACTAGCGGGAGGGGGTTTATACAATGAGCAGTTCTTC. The encoded protein is CASSQRLAGGGLYNEQFF.

The gene calls are TRBV11-2 and TRBJ2-2; weak D call: TRBD1 (6 bases). The CDR3 is made up of 15 amino acids. Germline V lookup: CDR1 SGHAT, CDR2 FQNNGV. Trimming took off 4 bases at V and 4 bases at J, with 13 bases between the two ends. CDR3 nucleotide sequence: TGTGCCAGCAGCTACCCAGGGGCTTCCACCGGGGAGCTGTTTTTT. Protein product: CASSYPGASTGELFF.

This clonotype was seen only a few times. The rearrangement joins TRBV7-6 to TRBJ2-3; D is undetermined. The V end was cut by 2 bases, the J end by 1 base, with 10 bases between. Germline lookup yields CDR1 SGHVS and CDR2 FNYEAQ. There are 15 residues in the CDR3. The CDR3 protein is CASSLRAQRTDTQYF. The DNA of the CDR3 is TGTGCCAGCAGCTTACGGGCCCAACGCACAGATACGCAGTATTTT.

At least ten counts were recorded for this clonotype. The chain links TRBV12-3 or TRBV12-4 to TRBJ2-1; 9 nucleotides match TRBD2. The junction had 8 bases not matched to a gene; V was cut back by 1 base and J by 4 bases. This CDR3 contains 17 residues. The CDR3 DNA is TGTGCCAGCAGTTTAGGGGGACTAGCCGAGAAATACAATGAGCAGTTCTTC. Translated: CASSLGGLAEKYNEQFF.

The table lists this clonotype with a few counts. This chain joins TRBV12-3 or TRBV12-4 and TRBJ2-2, with 8 positions matching TRBD2. This CDR3 contains 16 residues. Germline trimming cut 7 bases from V and 8 bases from J; bases unmatched to any gene: 15. The CDR3 bases are TGTGCCAGCACAAATCTCGGGACTAGGATCGAAGGGGAGCTGTTTTTT. Residues: CASTNLGTRIEGELFF.

This clonotype was observed many times. The chain couples TRBV11-2 to TRBJ2-2; 8 bases match TRBD2. The CDR3 has 15 residues. Trimming removed 2 bases from V and 5 bases from J; junction bases left unmatched: 4. Germline CDR1 SGHAT, CDR2 FQNNGV. CDR3 sequence: CASSLKREWTGELFF. The CDR3 nucleotides read TGTGCCAGCAGCTTAAAGCGGGAGTGGACCGGGGAGCTGTTTTTT.

A note on this clonotype: At one end the junction does not follow the germline gene, possibly because of a read error. This chain uses TRBV20-1 with TRBJ1-1; no clear D. CDR1 and CDR2 (germline): DFQATT, SNEGSKA (reference sequence). CDR3 length equals 14 residues. Here the CDR3 reads CSASLPDVNPEAFF. The CDR3 bases are TGCAGTGCTAGCCTCCCAGACGTGAACCCTGAAGCTTTCTTT.

This chain connects TRBV9 to TRBJ2-2; TRBD1 agrees at 8 bases. With 4 bases clipped from V and 2 bases from J, the junction kept 7 bases outside the gene matches. This CDR3 comprises 16 residues. CDR1 SGDLS and CDR2 YYNGEE come from the germline V gene. The CDR3 DNA reads TGTGCCAGCAGCCCTGGGACAGGCCGTAACACCGGGGAGCTGTTTTTT. This sequence encodes CASSPGTGRNTGELFF.

In this sample, this clonotype turned up many times. The genes are TRBV29-1 and TRBJ1-1; possible D gene TRBD1, 6 bases. Trimming pared 4 bases from V and 4 bases from J, leaving 7 bases between. The CDR3 covers 11 residues. The germline gives CDR1 SQVTM, CDR2 ANQGSEA. CDR3 DNA sequence: TGCAGCGTTGCCAGGGGCACTGAAGCTTTCTTT. Translating gives CSVARGTEAFF.

This clonotype was counted at least ten times. This chain joins TRBV12-3 or TRBV12-4 and TRBJ2-1, with 9 positions matching TRBD1. J gave up 7 bases and V 5 bases, and 12 bases lay outside the gene matches. The CDR3 consists of 16 residues. CDR3 nucleotide sequence: TGTGCCAGCAGTCTTCACCGGGACAGGGTCAAAAATGAGCAGTTCTTC. Residues: CASSLHRDRVKNEQFF.

A note on this clonotype: Being one base from a much bigger clone, this may be a read error. CDR3 region: CASSLAGTSGPYQQYF. DNA of the CDR3: TGCGCCAGCAGCTTGGCCGGAACTAGCGGACCCTACCAGCAGTACTTC. The J gene is TRBJ2-7, the V gene TRBV5-1, with 8 positions matching TRBD2. This CDR3 is built from 16 residues. Germline loops: CDR1 SGHRS, CDR2 YFSETQ.

This rearrangement joins TRBV6-5 to TRBJ1-4, with D hard to call. The CDR3 contains 13 residues. V was trimmed by 11 bases and J by 0 bases, leaving 10 bases between them. The germline CDR1 and CDR2 sequences are MNHEY and SVGAGI. DNA of the CDR3: TGTGCCGCGCGAGGTTCAACTAATGAAAAACTGTTTTTT. As protein: CAARGSTNEKLFF.

This chain uses TRBV2 with TRBJ2-7; TRBD1 might be the D (6 bases). CDR1 and CDR2 (germline): SNHLY, FYNNEI. The CDR3 covers 14 residues. Trimming took off 6 bases at V and 2 bases at J, with 14 bases between the two ends. CDR3: CASRPTGTPYEQYF. As DNA, the CDR3 is TGTGCCAGCAGACCCACCGGGACACCCTACGAGCAGTACTTC.

This clonotype was found many times. The rearrangement links TRBV12-3 or TRBV12-4 to TRBJ2-1, with 7 positions matching TRBD1. CDR3 length: 16 residues. The V and J ends lost 6 bases and 5 bases, in that order; junction bases with no gene match: 13. The CDR3 protein is CASSPSRDSLDNEQFF. The CDR3 coding sequence is TGTGCCAGCAGCCCGAGCCGGGACAGCCTGGACAATGAGCAGTTCTTC.

The chain links TRBV10-3 to TRBJ2-1, with 12 bases lining up with TRBD2. Germline V lookup: CDR1 ENHRY, CDR2 SYGVKD. This CDR3 has 14 amino acids. Losses at the gene ends were 7 bases for V and 8 bases for J; bases not matched to a gene: 6. In nucleotides, the CDR3 is TGTGCCATCACCCGACTAGCGGGAGTTGATGAGCAGTTCTTC. Translating it yields CAITRLAGVDEQFF.

This clonotype has more than one count but fewer than ten. This chain joins TRBV10-3 and TRBJ2-1; TRBD2 matches 7 bases. The V segment lost 6 bases and the J segment 7 bases; nucleotides outside the gene matches: 12. CDR1 and CDR2 from the germline V gene are ENHRY and SYGVKD. CDR3 length: 15 amino acids. Here the CDR3 reads CAISTGGIVANEQFF. The CDR3 bases are TGTGCCATCAGCACGGGGGGTATTGTGGCGAATGAGCAGTTCTTC.